This T cell receptor beta chain was recorded in a study of a mutant IDH1 vaccine in newly diagnosed glioma. Study summary: Treated individuals were roughly 62% male and approximately 38% female, averaging 40.4 years of age. Weeks 35 and 47 hosted visits V12 and V13, respectively. Patients previously underwent radiotherapy, temozolomide, or both, and most underwent both.

Time point reported: week 35, safety follow-up. In every dose of vaccine, 300 ug of mutant IDH1 20-mer peptide was given alongside topical imiquimod. New WHO grade 3 or 4 astrocytomas that were IDH1-mutant and ATRX-lost had been found in donors. A remark on this clone: Its antigen is not known.

Method: immunoSEQ multiplex PCR; TCRdb's copy keeps in-frame clones and lacks some. The sample lists fewer than 55,000 clones; 81% were seen once. Trimming pared 3 bases from V and 5 bases from J, leaving 10 bases between. The germline V gene encodes CDR1 SGHVS and CDR2 FNYEAQ. CDR3 size: 13 residues. The chain joins TRBV7-6 to TRBJ2-5; perhaps TRBD1 as D (5 bases). The source is a woman aged 40 to 49 with glioma. Some clones in this sample may be carry-over from other donors' samples. The sample in question was PBMCs, obtained from a glioma patient whose treatment included an IDH1 peptide vaccine. The CDR3 bases are TGTGCCAGCAGCTTCAAGGGGTGGGAGACCCAGTACTTC. The encoded protein is CASSFKGWETQYF.